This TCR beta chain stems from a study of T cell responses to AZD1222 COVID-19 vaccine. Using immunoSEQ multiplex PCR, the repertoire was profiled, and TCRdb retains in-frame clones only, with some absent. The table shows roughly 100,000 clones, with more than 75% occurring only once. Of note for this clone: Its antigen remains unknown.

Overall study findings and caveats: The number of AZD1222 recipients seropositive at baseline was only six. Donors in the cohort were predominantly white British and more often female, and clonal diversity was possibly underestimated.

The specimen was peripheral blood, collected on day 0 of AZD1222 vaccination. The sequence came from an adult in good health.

The CDR3 region has the DNA TGTGCCAGCAGCCTCGGGACTAGCTCGAACCATGAGCAGTTCTTC. Its translation is CASSLGTSSNHEQFF. The chain uses TRBV11-2 and TRBJ2-1; 9 positions agree with TRBD2. V was pared by 5 bases and J by 8 bases, with 10 bases of the junction left unmatched. This CDR3 region has 15 residues. The germline V gene encodes CDR1 SGHAT and CDR2 FQNNGV.